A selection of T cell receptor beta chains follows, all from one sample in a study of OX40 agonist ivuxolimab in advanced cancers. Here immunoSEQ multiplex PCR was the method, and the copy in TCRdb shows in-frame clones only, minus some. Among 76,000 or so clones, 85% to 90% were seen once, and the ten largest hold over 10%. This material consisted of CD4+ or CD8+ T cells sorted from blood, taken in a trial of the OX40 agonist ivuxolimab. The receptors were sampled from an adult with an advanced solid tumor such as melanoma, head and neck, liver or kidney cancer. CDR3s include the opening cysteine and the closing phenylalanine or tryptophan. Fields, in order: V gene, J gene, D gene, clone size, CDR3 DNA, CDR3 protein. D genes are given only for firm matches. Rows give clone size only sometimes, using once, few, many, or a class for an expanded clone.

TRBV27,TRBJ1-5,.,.,TGTGCCAGCAGTTTGGTAGGGGATCAGCCCCAGCATTTT,CASSLVGDQPQHF
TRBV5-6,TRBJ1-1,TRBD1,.,TGTGCCAGCAGCTTGCGGGACAGGGGAATGAACACTGAAGCTTTCTTT,CASSLRDRGMNTEAFF
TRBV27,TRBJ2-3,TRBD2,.,TGTGCCAGCAGAAGACTAGCGGGAGGGCCAGATACGCAGTATTTT,CASRRLAGGPDTQYF
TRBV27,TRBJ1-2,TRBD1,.,TGTGCCAGCAGTTTCGGACAGGGGTACTATGGCTACACCTTC,CASSFGQGYYGYTF
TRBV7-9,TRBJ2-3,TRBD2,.,TGTGCCAGCAGCTTGATCGAGCGGGAGCGGGCAGATACGCAGTATTTT,CASSLIERERADTQYF
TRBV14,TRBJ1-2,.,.,TGTGCCAGCAGCCCCGGAACCTGGGGTCCCTATGGCTACACCTTC,CASSPGTWGPYGYTF
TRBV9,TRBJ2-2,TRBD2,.,TGTGCCAGCAGCGGGACTAGTAAGCCCGGGGAGCTGTTTTTT,CASSGTSKPGELFF
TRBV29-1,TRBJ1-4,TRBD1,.,TGCAGCGTTGAGAGACAGGGGAATGAAAAACTGTTTTTT,CSVERQGNEKLFF
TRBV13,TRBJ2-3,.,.,TGTGCCAGCAGCTCCAGCACAGATACGCAGTATTTT,CASSSSTDTQYF
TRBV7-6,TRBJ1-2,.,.,TGTGCCAGCAGCTCTAGCGTGGCGGATGGCTACACCTTC,CASSSSVADGYTF
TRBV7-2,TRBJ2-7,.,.,TGTGCCAGCAGCTTAGCGTTGGGTTACGAGCAGTACTTC,CASSLALGYEQYF
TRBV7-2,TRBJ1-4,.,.,TGTGCCAGCAGCTGGGCGGGGAGTTGGAATGAAAAACTGTTTTTT,CASSWAGSWNEKLFF
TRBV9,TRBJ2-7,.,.,TGTGCCAGCAGCGTAGTGGGGGCCTCCTACGAGCAGTACTTC,CASSVVGASYEQYF
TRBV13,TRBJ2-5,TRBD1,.,TGTGCCAGCAGCTTATCGGCCGGGACAGCGATAGAGACCCAGTACTTC,CASSLSAGTAIETQYF
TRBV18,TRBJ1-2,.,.,TGTGCCAGCTCACCTATATTTTTGGACAGCTCCAACTATGGCTACACCTTC,CASSPIFLDSSNYGYTF
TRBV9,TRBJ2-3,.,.,TGTGCCAGCAGCCCCCGGACGGGCCCTAGCACAGATACGCAGTATTTT,CASSPRTGPSTDTQYF
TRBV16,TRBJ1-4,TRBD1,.,TGTGCCAGCAGCTACACGGGACAGAATGAAAAACTGTTTTTT,CASSYTGQNEKLFF
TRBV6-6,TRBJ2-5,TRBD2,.,TGTGCCAGCAGTCCCCCAGCGGGGGGCGCGGAGACCCAGTACTTC,CASSPPAGGAETQYF
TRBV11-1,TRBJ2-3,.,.,TGTGCCAGCAGCTTAGCGTCGGAACTTACCTCCACCACAGATACGCAGTATTTT,CASSLASELTSTTDTQYF
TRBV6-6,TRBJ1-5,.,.,TGTGCCAGCAGTTACGCCACTTTAGGGAGCAATCAGCCCCAGCATTTT,CASSYATLGSNQPQHF
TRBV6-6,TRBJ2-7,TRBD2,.,TGTGCCAGCAGTTCGACGCTAGCGGTCTACGAGCAGTACTTC,CASSSTLAVYEQYF
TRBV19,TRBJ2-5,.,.,TGTGCCAGTAGTATAGGGGGCAGTGAGACCCAGTACTTC,CASSIGGSETQYF
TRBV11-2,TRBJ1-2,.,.,TGTGCCAGCAGCTTAGAACGGGAAGGCTACACCTTC,CASSLEREGYTF
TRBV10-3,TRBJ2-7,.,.,TGTGCCATCAGTGTTTCCCCTGGGGTCGGCTCCTACGAGCAGTACTTC,CAISVSPGVGSYEQYF
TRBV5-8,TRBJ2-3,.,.,TGTGCCAGCAGCTTGGAAGGGGTGCGCACAGATACGCAGTATTTT,CASSLEGVRTDTQYF
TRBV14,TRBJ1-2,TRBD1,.,TGTGCCAGCAGCCAAGTACAGGGGGTCCACTATGGCTACACCTTC,CASSQVQGVHYGYTF
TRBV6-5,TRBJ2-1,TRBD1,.,TGTGCCAGCGAGAGACAGGGTCAGAATGAGCAGTTCTTC,CASERQGQNEQFF
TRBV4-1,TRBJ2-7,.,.,TGCGCCAGCAGCCATCCCGGGGCCTACGAGCAGTACTTC,CASSHPGAYEQYF
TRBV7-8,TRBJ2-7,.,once,TGTGCCAGCAGCTACCCCTCAATTGGGGGCGAAGCCTACGAGCAGTACTTC,CASSYPSIGGEAYEQYF
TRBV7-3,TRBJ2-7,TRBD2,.,TGTGCCAGCAGCTTAATGGCGGGGCTAGCGGACTCCTACGAGCAGTACTTC,CASSLMAGLADSYEQYF
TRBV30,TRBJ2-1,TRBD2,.,TGTGCCTGGAGTATCTTGAGGCGGGAGGGACAGTTCTTC,CAWSILRREGQFF
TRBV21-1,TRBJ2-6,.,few,TGTGCCAGCAGCAAAGCCTTCGGCGGGGCTGGGGCCAACGTCCTGACTTTC,CASSKAFGGAGANVLTF
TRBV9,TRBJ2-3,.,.,TGTGCCAGCGCACTCGGGCTGTTTGGCACAGATACGCAGTATTTT,CASALGLFGTDTQYF
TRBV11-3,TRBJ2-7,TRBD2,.,TGTGCCAGCAGCCCCGAACTGCGGGAGGCCTACGAGCAGTACTTC,CASSPELREAYEQYF
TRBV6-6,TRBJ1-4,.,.,TGTGCCAGCAGTTACCTAGGACAGAGTAATGAAAAACTGTTTTTT,CASSYLGQSNEKLFF
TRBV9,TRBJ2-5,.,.,TGTGCCAGCAGCGGCTTCCAAGAGACCCAGTACTTC,CASSGFQETQYF
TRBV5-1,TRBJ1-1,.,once,TGCGCCAGCAGCAGAACACTGACAGATTTCACTGAAGCTTTCTTT,CASSRTLTDFTEAFF
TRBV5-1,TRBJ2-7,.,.,TGCGCCAGCAGCGCCCCCTTAGGCGAGCAGTACTTC,CASSAPLGEQYF
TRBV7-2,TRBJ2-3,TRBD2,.,TGTGCCAGCAGCTCGACTAGCGGGGGGCTGACAGATACGCAGTATTTT,CASSSTSGGLTDTQYF
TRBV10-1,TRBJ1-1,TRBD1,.,TGCGCCAGCAGCCGGGACAGCCCAACTGAAGCTTTCTTT,CASSRDSPTEAFF
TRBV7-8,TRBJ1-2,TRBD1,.,TGTGCCAGCAGCGGCCGGGACAGGGCCACCTTTTCCGGCTACACCTTC,CASSGRDRATFSGYTF
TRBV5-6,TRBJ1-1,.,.,TGTGCCAGCAGCTTGTTGGTAGGGGGGGACACTGAAGCTTTCTTT,CASSLLVGGDTEAFF
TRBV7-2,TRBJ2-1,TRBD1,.,TGTGCCAGCAGGACCCGGGACAGGGCCTACAATGAGCAGTTCTTC,CASRTRDRAYNEQFF
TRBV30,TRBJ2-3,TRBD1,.,TGTGCCTGGAGTAGGACAGGGGCCGGGGATACGCAGTATTTT,CAWSRTGAGDTQYF
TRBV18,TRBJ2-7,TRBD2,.,TGTGCCAGCTCACCCCCCCAACGACTAGCGGGCTACGAGCAGTACTTC,CASSPPQRLAGYEQYF
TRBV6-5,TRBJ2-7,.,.,TGTGCCAGCAGTCAAATCAGGGGCGCAACCTACGAGCAGTACTTC,CASSQIRGATYEQYF
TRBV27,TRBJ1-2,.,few,TGTGCCAGCAGTTTCGGGACGGAACGGGGATATGGCTACACCTTC,CASSFGTERGYGYTF
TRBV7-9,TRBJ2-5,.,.,TGTGCCAGCAGCTTAGGACCGACATTGTTGGAGACCCAGTACTTC,CASSLGPTLLETQYF
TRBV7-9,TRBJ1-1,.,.,TGTGCCAGCACCCTCCAGGCGGCTGAAGCTTTCTTT,CASTLQAAEAFF
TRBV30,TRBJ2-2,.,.,TGTGCCTGGCAGGGACAGAACACCGGGGAGCTGTTTTTT,CAWQGQNTGELFF
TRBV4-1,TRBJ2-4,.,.,TGCGCCAGCAGCTCCCCATCGGGGCGAGGCCTCCACTTC,CASSSPSGRGLHF
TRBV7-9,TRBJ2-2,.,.,TGTGCCAGCAGCTTAGGGTCCGGGGAGCTGTTTTTT,CASSLGSGELFF
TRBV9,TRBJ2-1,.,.,TGTGCCAGCAGCGCCAGAAACGATGAGCAGTTCTTC,CASSARNDEQFF
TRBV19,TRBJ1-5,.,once,TGTGCCAGTAGTATTCGACAGCCGAATCAGCCCCAGCATTTT,CASSIRQPNQPQHF
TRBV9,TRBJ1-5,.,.,TGTGCCAGCAGCGTAGATGGGGGATTGCTTCAGCCCCAGCATTTT,CASSVDGGLLQPQHF
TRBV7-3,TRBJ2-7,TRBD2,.,TGTGCCAGCAGCTTAGGTTTGGGGGAGGGCTACGAGCAGTACTTC,CASSLGLGEGYEQYF
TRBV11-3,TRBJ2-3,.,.,TGTGCCAGCAGGGACACAGATACGCAGTATTTT,CASRDTDTQYF